A single sample is the source of the 6 T cell receptor beta chains below, sequenced in a study of blood T cell repertoires in COVID-19. Generated by immunoSEQ multiplex PCR, the TCRdb table keeps only in-frame clones and is missing some. The sample includes 110,000 to 150,000 clones, around 86% of them seen just once. The sequenced sample consisted of PBMCs or T cells enriched from blood (not recorded which). The source of these receptors is a man aged 50 to 60 who had recovered from COVID-19.

The chain is built from TRBV28 and TRBJ2-1; TRBD2 agrees at 14 bases. From germline, CDR1 is MDHEN and CDR2 SYDVKM. There are 15 residues in the CDR3. J lost 11 bases, V lost 1 base, and 4 bases had no gene match. CDR3: CASSLFRTSGGKQFF. DNA of the CDR3: TGTGCCAGCAGTTTATTCAGGACTAGCGGGGGGAAGCAGTTCTTC. The complete variable domain, with remaining parts taken from reference TRBV28 and TRBJ2-1, reads DVKVTQSSRYLVKRTGEKVFLECVQDMDHENMFWYRQDPGLGLRLIYFSYDVKMKEKGDIPEGYSVSREKKERFSLILESASTNQTSMYLCASSLFRTSGGKQFFGPGTRLTVL.

The gene calls are TRBV18 and TRBJ1-3, with D perhaps matching TRBD1 (5 bases). Trimming took off 6 bases at V and 0 bases at J, with 12 bases between the two ends. The CDR3 contains 15 residues. Germline CDR1 KGHSH, CDR2 LQKENI. The CDR3 sequence is CASSRGQHSGNTIYF. The CDR3 DNA is TGTGCCAGCTCCCGAGGACAACACTCTGGAAACACCATATATTTT.

The rearrangement joins TRBV2 to TRBJ2-3, with 7 bases matching TRBD1. This CDR3 has 15 residues. V was pared by 6 bases and J by 3 bases, with 9 bases of the junction left unmatched. Germline CDR1 is SNHLY and CDR2 is FYNNEI. The CDR3 nucleotides read TGTGCCAGCAGGCCACAGGGGACGCGGACAGATACGCAGTATTTT. This gives the protein CASRPQGTRTDTQYF.

DNA for the CDR3: TGTGCCTGGAGTTACGGGGAAGATCAGCCCCAGCATTTT. It is translated as CAWSYGEDQPQHF. The J gene is TRBJ1-5, the V gene TRBV30; D remains unclear. CDR1 is GTSNPN, CDR2 SVGIG, per germline (reference sequence). The CDR3 spans 13 residues. Trimming left V 2 bases short and J 5 bases short, with 10 bases between.

This clone has just a few counts. J is TRBJ2-2 and V is TRBV7-9, with D perhaps matching TRBD1 (6 bases). The CDR3 is made up of 17 amino acids. Germline CDR1 reads SEHNR; CDR2 reads FQNEAQ (reference sequence). V lost 2 bases, J lost 0 bases, and 13 bases lay in between. For the CDR3, the DNA is TGTGCCAGCAGCTTATTTGTGGGGGCCGCGAACACCGGGGAGCTGTTTTTT. Amino acids: CASSLFVGAANTGELFF.

The chain is built from TRBV30 and TRBJ2-2; tentatively, D is TRBD1 (6 bases). Germline V gene lookup returns CDR1 GTSNPN and CDR2 SVGIG (reference sequence). CDR3 size: 15 residues. V gave up 4 bases and J gave up 6 bases, with 18 bases separating them. The DNA of the CDR3 is TGTGCCTGGACCAAGGGGGATAAGGGGTCCGGGGAGCTGTTTTTT. It specifies CAWTKGDKGSGELFF. The full variable domain, with the rest looked up from reference TRBV30 and TRBJ2-2, is SQTIHQWPATLVQPVGSPLSLECTVEGTSNPNLYWYRQAAGRGLQLLFYSVGIGQISSEVPQNLSASRPQDRQFILSSKKLLLSDSGFYLCAWTKGDKGSGELFFGEGSRLTVL.